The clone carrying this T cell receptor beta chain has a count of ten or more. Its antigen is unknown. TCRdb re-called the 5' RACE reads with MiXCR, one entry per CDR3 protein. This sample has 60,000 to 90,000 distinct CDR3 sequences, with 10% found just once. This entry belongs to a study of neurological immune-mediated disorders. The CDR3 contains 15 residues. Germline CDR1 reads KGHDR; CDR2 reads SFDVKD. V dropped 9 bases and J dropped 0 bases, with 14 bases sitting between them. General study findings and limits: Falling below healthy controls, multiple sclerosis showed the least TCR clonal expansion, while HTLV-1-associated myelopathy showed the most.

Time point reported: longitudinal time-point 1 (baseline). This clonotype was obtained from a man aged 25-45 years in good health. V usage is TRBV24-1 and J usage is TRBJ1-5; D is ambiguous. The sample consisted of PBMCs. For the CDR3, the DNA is TGTGCCACCCGGGCGAGCGGAGATAGCAATCAGCCCCAGCATTTT. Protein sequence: CATRASGDSNQPQHF.